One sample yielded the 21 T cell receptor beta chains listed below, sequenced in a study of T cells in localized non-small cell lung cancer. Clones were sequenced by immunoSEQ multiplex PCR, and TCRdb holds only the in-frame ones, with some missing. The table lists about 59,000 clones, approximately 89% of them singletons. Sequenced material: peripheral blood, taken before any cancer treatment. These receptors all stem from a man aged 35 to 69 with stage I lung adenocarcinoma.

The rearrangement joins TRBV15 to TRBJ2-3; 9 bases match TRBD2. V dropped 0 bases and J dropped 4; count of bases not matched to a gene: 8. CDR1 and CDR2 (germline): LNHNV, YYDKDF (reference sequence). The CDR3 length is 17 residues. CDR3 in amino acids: CATSRELGLAFADTQYF. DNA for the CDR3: TGTGCCACCAGCAGAGAGCTAGGACTAGCGTTCGCAGATACGCAGTATTTT.

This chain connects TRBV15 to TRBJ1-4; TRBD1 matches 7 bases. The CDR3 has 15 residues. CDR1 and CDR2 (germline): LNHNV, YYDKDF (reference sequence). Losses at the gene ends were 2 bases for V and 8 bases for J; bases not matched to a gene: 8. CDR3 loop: CATSRLRDSWEKLFF. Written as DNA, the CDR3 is TGTGCCACCAGCAGACTGCGGGACAGTTGGGAAAAACTGTTTTTT.

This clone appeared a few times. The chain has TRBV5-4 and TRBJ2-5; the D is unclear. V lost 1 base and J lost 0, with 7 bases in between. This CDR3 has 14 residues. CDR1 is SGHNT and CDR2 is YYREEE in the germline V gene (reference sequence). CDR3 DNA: TGTGCCAGCAGCTTGCCCGGGCACCAAGAGACCCAGTACTTC. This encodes CASSLPGHQETQYF.

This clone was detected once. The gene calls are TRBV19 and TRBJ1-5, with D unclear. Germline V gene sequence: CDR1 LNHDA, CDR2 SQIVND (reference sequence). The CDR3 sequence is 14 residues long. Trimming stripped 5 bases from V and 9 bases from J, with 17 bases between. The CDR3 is CASSAGRGNTPQHF. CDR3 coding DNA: TGTGCCAGTAGTGCCGGGAGAGGGAATACGCCCCAGCATTTT. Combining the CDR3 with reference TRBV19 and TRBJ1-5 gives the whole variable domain DGGITQSPKYLFRKEGQNVTLSCEQNLNHDAMYWYRQDPGQGLRLIYYSQIVNDFQKGDIAEGYSVSREKKESFPLTVTSAQKNPTAFYLCASSAGRGNTPQHFGDGTRLSIL.

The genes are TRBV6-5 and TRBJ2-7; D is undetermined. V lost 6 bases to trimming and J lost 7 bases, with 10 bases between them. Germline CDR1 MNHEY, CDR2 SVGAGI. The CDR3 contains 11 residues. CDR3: CASRALGEQYF. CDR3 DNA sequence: TGTGCCAGCAGGGCCCTAGGGGAGCAGTACTTC.

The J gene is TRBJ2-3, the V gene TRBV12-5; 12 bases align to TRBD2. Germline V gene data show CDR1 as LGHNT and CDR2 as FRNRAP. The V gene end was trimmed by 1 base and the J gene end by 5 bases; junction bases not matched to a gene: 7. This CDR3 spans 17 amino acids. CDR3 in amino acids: CASGLASGRAAEDTQYF. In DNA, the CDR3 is TGTGCTAGTGGTTTGGCTAGCGGGAGGGCGGCGGAAGATACGCAGTATTTT.

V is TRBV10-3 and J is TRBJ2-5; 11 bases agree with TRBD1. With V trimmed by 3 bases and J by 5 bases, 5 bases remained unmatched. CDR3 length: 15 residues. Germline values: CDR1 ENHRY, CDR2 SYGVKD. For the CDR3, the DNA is TGTGCCATCAGTGATTCGGACAGGGGGCACGAGACCCAGTACTTC. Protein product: CAISDSDRGHETQYF.

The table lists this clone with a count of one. For the CDR3, the DNA is TGTGCCACCCGTACGGCGGGACAGGGGTACGAGCAGTACTTC. This codes for CATRTAGQGYEQYF. The gene calls are TRBV13 and TRBJ2-7; TRBD1 agrees at 10 bases. CDR1 and CDR2 (germline): PRHDT, FYEKMQ (reference sequence). The CDR3 covers 14 residues. Losses at the gene ends were 10 bases for V and 4 bases for J; bases not matched to a gene: 10. The whole variable domain, filled in from reference TRBV13 and TRBJ2-7, reads AAGVIQSPRHLIKEKRETATLKCYPIPRHDTVYWYQQGPGQDPQFLISFYEKMQSDKGSIPDRFSAQQFSDYHSELNMSSLELGDSALYFCATRTAGQGYEQYFGPGTRLTVT.

CDR3 coding DNA: TGTGCCAGCAGCCTGACAGAGAATTCACCCCTCCACTTT. Translation gives CASSLTENSPLHF. The V and J genes are TRBV7-3 and TRBJ1-6, with a possible D match to TRBD1 (5 bases). CDR1 SGHTA and CDR2 FQGTGA come from the germline V gene. Trimming stripped 5 bases from V and 7 bases from J, with 9 bases between. CDR3 length equals 13 residues. The whole variable domain, filled in from reference TRBV7-3 and TRBJ1-6, reads GAGVSQTPSNKVTEKGKYVELRCDPISGHTALYWYRQSLGQGPEFLIYFQGTGAADDSGLPNDRFFAVRPEGSVSTLKIQRTERGDSAVYLCASSLTENSPLHFGNGTRLTVT.

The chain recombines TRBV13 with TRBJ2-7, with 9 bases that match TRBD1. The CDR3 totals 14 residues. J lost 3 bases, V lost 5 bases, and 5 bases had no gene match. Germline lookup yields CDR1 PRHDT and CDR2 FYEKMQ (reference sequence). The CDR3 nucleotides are TGTGCCAGCAGCCCCGGGACAGGGAACTACGAGCAGTACTTC. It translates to CASSPGTGNYEQYF.

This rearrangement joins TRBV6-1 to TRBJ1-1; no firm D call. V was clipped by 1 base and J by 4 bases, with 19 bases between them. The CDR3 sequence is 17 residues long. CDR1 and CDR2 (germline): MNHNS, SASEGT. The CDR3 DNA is TGTGCCAGCAGTGAAGGTTGGGGATCAACCCGGACCACTGAAGCTTTCTTT. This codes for CASSEGWGSTRTTEAFF.

CDR3 sequence: CASSSQDGRNTEAFF. CDR3 coding DNA: TGTGCCAGCAGCTCCCAGGATGGGAGGAACACTGAAGCTTTCTTT. V usage is TRBV7-6 and J usage is TRBJ1-1; D remains ambiguous. Trimming removed 4 bases at V and 1 base at J, with 13 bases between. Germline CDR1 is SGHVS and CDR2 is FNYEAQ. The length of the CDR3 is 15 residues.

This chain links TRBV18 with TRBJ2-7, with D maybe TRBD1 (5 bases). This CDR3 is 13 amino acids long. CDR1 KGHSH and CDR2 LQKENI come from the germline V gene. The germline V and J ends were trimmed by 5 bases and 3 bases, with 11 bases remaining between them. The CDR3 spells CASSRQHNYEQYF. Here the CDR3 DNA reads TGTGCCAGCTCAAGACAGCACAACTACGAGCAGTACTTC.

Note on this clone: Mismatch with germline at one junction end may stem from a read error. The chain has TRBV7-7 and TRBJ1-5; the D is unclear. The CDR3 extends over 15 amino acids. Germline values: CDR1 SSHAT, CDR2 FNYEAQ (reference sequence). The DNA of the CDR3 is TGTGCTAGCAGCTTACGTACAGATAGCAATCAGCCCCAGCATTTT. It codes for CASSLRTDSNQPQHF.

The chain's CDR3 is CASSLEGGRAFF. The CDR3 DNA follows: TGCGCCAGCAGTCTGGAGGGGGGCAGAGCTTTCTTT. V and J are TRBV5-1 and TRBJ1-1, with a weak D call TRBD1 (6 bases). V shed 5 bases and J shed 10 bases, with 15 bases lying between them. In germline, CDR1 is SGHRS, CDR2 YFSETQ. The CDR3 is made up of 12 amino acids.

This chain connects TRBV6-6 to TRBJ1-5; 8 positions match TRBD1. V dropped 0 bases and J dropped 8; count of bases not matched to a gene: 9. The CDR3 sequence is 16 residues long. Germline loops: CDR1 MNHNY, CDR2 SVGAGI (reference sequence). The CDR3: CASSYSTTGELKPQHF. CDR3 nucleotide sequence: TGTGCCAGCAGTTACTCTACGACAGGGGAGTTGAAGCCCCAGCATTTT.

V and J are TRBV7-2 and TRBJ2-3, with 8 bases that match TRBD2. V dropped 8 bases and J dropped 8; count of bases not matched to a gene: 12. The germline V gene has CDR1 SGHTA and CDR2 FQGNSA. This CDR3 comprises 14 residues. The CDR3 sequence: CASLRREGLGTQYF. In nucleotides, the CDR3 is TGTGCCAGCCTCAGACGGGAGGGCCTGGGTACGCAGTATTTT.

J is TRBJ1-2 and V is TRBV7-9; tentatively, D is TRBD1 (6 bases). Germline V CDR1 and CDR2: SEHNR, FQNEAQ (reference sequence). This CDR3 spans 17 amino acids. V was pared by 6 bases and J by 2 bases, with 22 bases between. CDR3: CASRPMGMLDRNYGYTF. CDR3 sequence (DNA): TGTGCCAGCAGACCCATGGGGATGTTGGACAGAAACTATGGCTACACCTTC.

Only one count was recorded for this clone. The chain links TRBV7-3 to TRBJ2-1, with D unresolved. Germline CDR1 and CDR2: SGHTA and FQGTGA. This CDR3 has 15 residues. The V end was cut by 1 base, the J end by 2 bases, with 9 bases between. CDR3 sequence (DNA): TGTGCCAGCAGCTTAAACAGTCTCACCTACAATGAGCAGTTCTTC. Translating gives CASSLNSLTYNEQFF.

CDR3 residues: CASSPAFKGDYEQYF. As DNA, the CDR3 is TGTGCCAGCAGTCCGGCTTTTAAGGGGGACTACGAGCAGTACTTC. The rearrangement joins TRBV27 to TRBJ2-7; tentatively, D is TRBD1 (6 bases). Trimming left V 5 bases short and J 3 bases short, with 17 bases between. The CDR3 is 15 residues long. Per the germline V gene, CDR1 is MNHEY and CDR2 is SMNVEV (reference sequence).

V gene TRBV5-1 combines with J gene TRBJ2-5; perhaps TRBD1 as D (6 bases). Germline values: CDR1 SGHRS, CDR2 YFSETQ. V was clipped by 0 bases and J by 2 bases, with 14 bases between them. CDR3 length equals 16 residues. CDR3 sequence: CASSLVGQGSQETQYF. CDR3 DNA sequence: TGCGCCAGCAGCTTGGTTGGGCAGGGGTCGCAAGAGACCCAGTACTTC.